In this sample, the clone carrying this T cell receptor beta chain turned up a few times. Unique molecular identifiers were attached to individual cDNA molecules within the library. TCRdb passed the reads through MiXCR, listing each CDR3 protein once. The sample carries several thousand distinct CDR3 sequences, approximately 50% recorded once. Treatment described: therapeutic diphenylcyclopropenone sensitization with weekly scalp DPC. The data stem from a study of human T cells and chemical hapten exposure. The CDR3 runs to 14 residues. Trimming removed 2 bases at V and 2 bases at J, with 8 bases between. Looked up from germline, CDR1 is MNHEY and CDR2 is SVGAGI.

Sequences were derived from whole blood, sampled before DPC sensitization or 2, 6, or about 24 weeks after (not recorded which). The clonotype comes from an adult with alopecia areata. Some clones in this sample may be carry-over from other donors' samples. This table probably holds off-target reads from a library built for another chain. The rearrangement links TRBV6-5 to TRBJ2-3; D unresolved. The CDR3 loop reads CASSYGVLTDTQYF. In DNA form, the CDR3 reads TGTGCCAGCAGTTACGGGGTTCTCACAGATACGCAGTATTTT.